The rows below give T cell receptor beta chains drawn from one sample of a study of OX40 agonist ivuxolimab in advanced cancers. Clones were sequenced by immunoSEQ multiplex PCR, and TCRdb holds only the in-frame ones, with some missing. The table shows around 5,900 clones, with around 84% occurring only once. The specimen was CD4+ or CD8+ T cells sorted from blood, collected in a trial of the OX40 agonist ivuxolimab. These receptors were taken from an adult with an advanced solid tumor such as melanoma, head and neck, liver or kidney cancer. Each CDR3 is given with its conserved first and last residue. A D gene is named only where the DNA matches it firmly. Size is stated for part of the rows, as once, few or many counts, or as a class when the clone is expanded.

V gene	J gene	CDR3 length	clone size	D gene	CDR3 DNA	CDR3 protein
TRBV2	TRBJ2-2	12	few	.	TGTGCCAGCGGGTGGGAGACCGGGGAGCTGTTTTTT	CASGWETGELFF
TRBV13	TRBJ2-7	14	.	.	TGTGCCAGCAGCCCCACCGGGGCAGTATACGAGCAGTACTTC	CASSPTGAVYEQYF
TRBV4-2	TRBJ2-7	16	.	.	TGTGCCAGCAGCCAAGATTCCACTAGCCCTTCCTACGAGCAGTACTTC	CASSQDSTSPSYEQYF
TRBV28	TRBJ1-1	13	.	.	TGTGCCAGCAGTCCCAATCCGAACACTGAAGCTTTCTTT	CASSPNPNTEAFF
TRBV7-9	TRBJ2-2	17	once	TRBD2	TGTGCCAGCAGCCCCTCGTGGAGCGGGAGAACCACCGGGGAGCTGTTTTTT	CASSPSWSGRTTGELFF
TRBV10-2	TRBJ2-7	12	.	.	TGCGCCAGCAGCCTTGGATCGTACGAGCAGTACTTC	CASSLGSYEQYF
TRBV7-6	TRBJ2-7	13	.	.	TGTGCCAGCAGCTCGGACGGCTCCTACGAGCAGTACTTC	CASSSDGSYEQYF
TRBV9	TRBJ1-2	14	once	TRBD1	TGTGCCAGCAGCTCGACGGCAGGGGGAAAGGGCTACACCTTC	CASSSTAGGKGYTF
TRBV5-5	TRBJ1-2	13	.	.	TGTGCCAGCAGCTTCGAAATCGCTGGGGGCTACACCTTC	CASSFEIAGGYTF
TRBV2	TRBJ1-2	15	.	TRBD1	TGTGCCAGCAGTGAAGCGGTAACAGGGGGTTTGGGCTACACCTTC	CASSEAVTGGLGYTF
TRBV11-3	TRBJ2-2	16	.	TRBD1	TGTGCCAGCAGCAAACGGGACAGGATTAACACCGGGGAGCTGTTTTTT	CASSKRDRINTGELFF
TRBV7-6	TRBJ2-1	17	.	TRBD2	TGTGCCAGCAGCGAAAAACCGGGACTAGCTGGATACAATGAGCAGTTCTTC	CASSEKPGLAGYNEQFF
TRBV12-2	TRBJ2-7	14	.	.	TGTGCAAGTCGTACCGGGACAGGCTCAAACGAGCAGTACTTC	CASRTGTGSNEQYF
TRBV27	TRBJ2-1	17	once	TRBD2	TGTGCCAGCAGTGGCAGCGGGGGGGCCAAGTCCTACAATGAGCAGTTCTTC	CASSGSGGAKSYNEQFF
TRBV27	TRBJ2-1	18	.	.	TGTGCCAGCAGTTTACTTGGGGGAGACTCGTGGGGGTACAATGAGCAGTTCTTC	CASSLLGGDSWGYNEQFF
TRBV19	TRBJ2-3	13	.	.	TGTGCCAGTAGTATGTCCAACACAGATACGCAGTATTTT	CASSMSNTDTQYF
TRBV7-6	TRBJ2-7	14	few	TRBD2	TGTGCCAGCAGCCCCGGGACTAGCGGCTACGAGCAGTACTTC	CASSPGTSGYEQYF
TRBV9	TRBJ2-5	15	.	.	TGTGCCAGCAGCGTAGTATCTGGGGCGAAAGAGACCCAGTACTTC	CASSVVSGAKETQYF